These 12 T cell receptor beta chains came from one sample sequenced in a study of blood T cell repertoires in COVID-19. The repertoire was sequenced with immunoSEQ multiplex PCR; TCRdb's copy has only in-frame clones and lacks some. The data hold 210,000 or so clones, with almost 85% observed a single time. The specimen sequenced was peripheral blood. These receptor sequences come from a woman aged 45-60 years with active or convalescent COVID-19.

The CDR3 here is CASRTGVLYEQYF. DNA for the CDR3: TGTGCCAGCCGGACAGGGGTCCTCTACGAGCAGTACTTC. The V call is TRBV6-5, the J call TRBJ2-7; 9 bases align to TRBD1. This CDR3 comprises 13 residues. V lost 8 bases and J lost 3; bases outside the gene matches: 5. Germline V gene data show CDR1 as MNHEY and CDR2 as SVGAGI.

This chain uses TRBV4-2 with TRBJ1-5, with 7 positions matching TRBD1. CDR3 length: 15 amino acids. V trimming: 5 bases; J trimming: 2 bases; junction bases outside the gene matches: 6. CDR1 and CDR2 (germline): LGHNA, YNFKEQ. The CDR3 DNA follows: TGTGCCAGCAGCGACAGGGAAGGGGGCAATCAGCCCCAGCATTTT. Protein: CASSDREGGNQPQHF.

The CDR3, as DNA: TGTGCCAGCAGCCAAGCCGGGGACAGGGGAGGCTACACCTTC. Its protein is CASSQAGDRGGYTF. J is TRBJ1-2 and V is TRBV4-2; 10 nucleotides match TRBD1. Germline CDR1 reads LGHNA; CDR2 reads YNFKEQ. The CDR3 loop spans 14 amino acids. Unmatched junction bases numbered 4, after V lost 1 base and J lost 8 bases.

V usage is TRBV12-5 and J usage is TRBJ2-2, with a weak D call TRBD1 (6 bases). CDR3 size: 15 residues. Deletions cut 4 bases from V and 0 bases from J, with 9 bases between. Per germline, CDR1 LGHNT and CDR2 FRNRAP. CDR3 residues: CASGSRTANTGELFF. The CDR3 nucleotides are TGTGCTAGTGGTTCTCGGACAGCGAACACCGGGGAGCTGTTTTTT.

The chain couples TRBV6-5 to TRBJ2-7, with TRBD1 matching over 11 bases. V shed 0 bases, J shed 4 bases, and the junction held 2 bases outside the gene matches. Germline values: CDR1 MNHEY, CDR2 SVGAGI. The CDR3 is 15 amino acids. The CDR3 spells CASSYSGQGAYEQYV. The CDR3 nucleotides are TGTGCCAGCAGTTACTCCGGACAGGGGGCTTACGAGCAGTACGTC.

The DNA of the CDR3 is TGCGCCAGCAGCTTGTCCAGCGGGAGTCAGAATGAGCAGTTCTTC. Its protein is CASSLSSGSQNEQFF. The chain is built from TRBV5-1 and TRBJ2-1; 8 bases align to TRBD2. The V segment lost 1 base and the J segment 7 bases; nucleotides outside the gene matches: 7. The CDR3 has 15 amino acids. In germline, CDR1 is SGHRS, CDR2 YFSETQ.

The gene calls are TRBV3-1 (or the pseudogene TRBV3-2) and TRBJ2-2, with TRBD2 identical over 8 bases. This CDR3 is 14 amino acids long. The ends lost 6 bases at V and 6 bases at J; junction bases unmatched: 6. From germline, CDR1 is LGHDT and CDR2 YNNKEL (reference sequence). The CDR3 DNA follows: TGTGCCAGCAGACGGGGGGGGCTCGCCGGGGAGCTGTTTTTT. Encoded protein: CASRRGGLAGELFF.

The genes are TRBV19 and TRBJ1-5; no firm D call. V was trimmed by 5 bases and J by 6 bases, leaving 20 bases between them. CDR1 and CDR2 (germline): LNHDA, SQIVND (reference sequence). This CDR3 is built from 16 residues. CDR3 coding DNA: TGTGCCAGTAGTTGGCAACCGCCCCCGTCGGGTCAGCCCCAGCATTTT. Translation: CASSWQPPPSGQPQHF.

This chain connects TRBV7-8 to TRBJ2-5; 7 bases fit TRBD1. The V gene end was trimmed by 5 bases and the J gene end by 4 bases; junction bases not matched to a gene: 4. The CDR3 length is 13 residues. Germline V gives CDR1 SGHVS, CDR2 FQNEAQ. The CDR3 loop is CASSRGQLETQYF. CDR3 coding DNA: TGTGCCAGCAGCCGGGGACAGCTAGAGACCCAGTACTTC. The variable domain in full, with the rest retrieved from reference TRBV7-8 and TRBJ2-5, is GAGVSQSPRYKVAKRGQDVALRCDPISGHVSLFWYQQALGQGPEFLTYFQNEAQLDKSGLPSDRFFAERPEGSVSTLKIQRTQQEDSAVYLCASSRGQLETQYFGPGTRLLVL.

This chain connects TRBV3-1 (or the pseudogene TRBV3-2) to TRBJ1-5; D is ambiguous. This CDR3 is 13 amino acids long. Germline V gene sequence: CDR1 LGHDT, CDR2 YNNKEL (reference sequence). V dropped 1 base and J dropped 4 bases, with 5 bases sitting between them. The chain's CDR3 is CASSQGENQPQHF. Written as DNA, the CDR3 is TGTGCCAGCAGCCAAGGGGAGAATCAGCCCCAGCATTTT.

The chain uses TRBV11-2 and TRBJ2-7, with a tentative D call TRBD2 (5 bases). CDR3 size: 12 residues. V shed 4 bases and J shed 3 bases, with 7 bases lying between them. Germline CDR1 is SGHAT and CDR2 is FQNNGV. CDR3 nucleotides: TGTGCCAGCAGCTCCCGGGGCTACGAGCAGTACGTC. This translates into CASSSRGYEQYV.

The chain uses TRBV18 and TRBJ1-1; no reliable D call. V was pared by 3 bases and J by 10 bases, with 12 bases between. There are 12 residues in the CDR3. Germline lookup yields CDR1 KGHSH and CDR2 LQKENI. The DNA of the CDR3 is TGTGCCAGCTCACCGAGAGGAGGGTTAGCTTTCTTT. Protein sequence: CASSPRGGLAFF.